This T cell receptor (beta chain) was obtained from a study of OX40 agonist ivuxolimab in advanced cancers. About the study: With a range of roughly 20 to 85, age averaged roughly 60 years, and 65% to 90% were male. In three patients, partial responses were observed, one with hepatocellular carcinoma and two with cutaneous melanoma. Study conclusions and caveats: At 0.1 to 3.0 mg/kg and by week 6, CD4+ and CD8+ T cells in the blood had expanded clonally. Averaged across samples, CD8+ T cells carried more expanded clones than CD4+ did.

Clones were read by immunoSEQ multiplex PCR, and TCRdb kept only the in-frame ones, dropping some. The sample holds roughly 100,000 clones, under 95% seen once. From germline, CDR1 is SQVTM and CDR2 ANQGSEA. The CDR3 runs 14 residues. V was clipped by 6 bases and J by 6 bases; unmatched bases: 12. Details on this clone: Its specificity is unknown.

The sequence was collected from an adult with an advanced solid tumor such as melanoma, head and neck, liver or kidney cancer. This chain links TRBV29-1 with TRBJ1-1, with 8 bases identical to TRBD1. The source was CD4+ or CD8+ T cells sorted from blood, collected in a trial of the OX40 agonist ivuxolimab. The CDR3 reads CSVRDRGAWAEAFF. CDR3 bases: TGCAGCGTCCGCGACAGGGGAGCGTGGGCTGAAGCTTTCTTT.